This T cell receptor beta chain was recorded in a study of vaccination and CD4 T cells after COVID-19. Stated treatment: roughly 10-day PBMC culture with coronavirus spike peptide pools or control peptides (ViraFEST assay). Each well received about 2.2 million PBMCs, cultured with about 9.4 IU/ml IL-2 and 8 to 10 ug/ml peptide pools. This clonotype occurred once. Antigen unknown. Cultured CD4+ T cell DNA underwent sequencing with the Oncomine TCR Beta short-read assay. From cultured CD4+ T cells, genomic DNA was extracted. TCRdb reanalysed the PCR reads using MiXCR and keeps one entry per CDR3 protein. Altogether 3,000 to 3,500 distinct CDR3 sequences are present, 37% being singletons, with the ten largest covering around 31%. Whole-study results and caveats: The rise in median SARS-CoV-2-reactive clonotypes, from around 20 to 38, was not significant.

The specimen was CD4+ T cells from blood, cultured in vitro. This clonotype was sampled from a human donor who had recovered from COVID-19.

The CDR3 nucleotides are TGCGCCAGCAGCTTGAGGGCAGATCGCACCGGGGAGCTGTTTTTT. Its translation is CASSLRADRTGELFF. This chain links TRBV5-1 with TRBJ2-2; D not certain. The ends were cut back, 1 base at V and 4 bases at J, with 11 bases in the middle. Looked up from germline, CDR1 is SGHRS and CDR2 is YFSETQ. This CDR3 contains 15 residues.